Listed below are T cell receptor beta chains from one sample, sequenced in a study of cytomegalovirus exposure and HLA in healthy donors. The repertoire was sequenced with immunoSEQ multiplex PCR; TCRdb's copy has only in-frame clones and lacks some. The repertoire holds about 82,000 clones, with 85% to 95% as singletons. Material: PBMCs. These receptors came from a man younger than 35 in good health and CMV-seronegative. Each CDR3 is given with its conserved first and last residue. D genes are given only for firm matches. A row's size may be missing; if present it is once, few, many or a size class.

d_call	cdr3_length	j_call	v_call	clone_size	cdr3_aa	cdr3_nt
TRBD1	16	TRBJ1-1	TRBV28	-	CASSPPGQGVNTEAFF	TGTGCCAGCAGTCCGCCGGGACAGGGGGTGAACACTGAAGCTTTCTTT
-	16	TRBJ2-2	TRBV7-2	-	CASSLVAQGNTGELFF	TGTGCCAGCAGCTTAGTAGCACAGGGGAACACCGGGGAGCTGTTTTTT
TRBD1	15	TRBJ2-7	TRBV6-5	-	CASKVRQGDIYEQYF	TGTGCCAGCAAGGTTCGACAGGGGGATATCTACGAGCAGTACTTC
-	14	TRBJ1-2	TRBV21-1	-	CASSKKQGHYGYTF	TGTGCCAGCAGCAAAAAACAGGGCCACTATGGCTACACCTTC
TRBD1	13	TRBJ2-5	TRBV19	-	CASTPTGGKTQYF	TGTGCCAGTACTCCGACAGGGGGGAAGACCCAGTACTTC
-	14	TRBJ2-2	TRBV11-3	-	CASSWAWNTGELFF	TGTGCCAGCAGCTGGGCGTGGAACACCGGGGAGCTGTTTTTT
-	15	TRBJ2-2	TRBV2	-	CASSRGRTNTGELFF	TGTGCCAGCAGCAGAGGGCGGACGAACACCGGGGAGCTGTTTTTT
-	13	TRBJ1-3	TRBV28	-	CASSFGRGNTIYF	TGTGCCAGCAGTTTCGGTCGGGGAAACACCATATATTTT
TRBD1	15	TRBJ1-5	TRBV6-1	once	CASSEVGQGSQPQHF	TGTGCCAGCAGTGAAGTGGGACAGGGGAGTCAGCCCCAGCATTTT
-	16	TRBJ1-2	TRBV5-1	-	CASSLEGYGAAYGYTF	TGCGCCAGCAGCTTGGAAGGGTATGGGGCAGCTTATGGCTACACCTTC
-	16	TRBJ2-1	TRBV6-5	once	CASSYRPELGYNEQFF	TGTGCCAGCAGTTACCGTCCCGAGCTCGGTTACAATGAGCAGTTCTTC
TRBD1	16	TRBJ2-7	TRBV4-1	-	CASSRGGQGSSYEQYF	TGCGCCAGCAGCCGAGGAGGACAGGGAAGCTCCTACGAGCAGTACTTC
TRBD1	16	TRBJ2-1	TRBV5-1	-	CASSSNLDRRLNEQFF	TGCGCCAGCAGCTCCAACTTGGACAGGCGTCTGAATGAGCAGTTCTTC
TRBD2	15	TRBJ2-1	TRBV27	-	CASSSLAGGGGEQFF	TGTGCCAGCAGTTCGCTAGCGGGGGGGGGCGGTGAGCAGTTCTTC
TRBD1	14	TRBJ1-2	TRBV6-5	-	CASSYGQGSYGYTF	TGTGCCAGCAGTTACGGACAGGGGAGCTATGGCTACACCTTC
TRBD1	12	TRBJ1-2	TRBV10-3	-	CAIRQGASGYTF	TGTGCCATCCGACAGGGGGCATCTGGCTACACCTTC
TRBD1	16	TRBJ2-1	TRBV14	-	CASSPQLGQGDNEQFF	TGTGCCAGCAGCCCCCAACTGGGACAGGGAGACAATGAGCAGTTCTTC
TRBD2	23	TRBJ2-3	TRBV12-5	-	CASGLVLLQGLAGGFHHLNTQYF	TGTGCTAGTGGTTTGGTACTCCTCCAGGGACTAGCGGGCGGGTTCCACCACTTGAATACGCAGTATTTT
-	15	TRBJ2-5	TRBV30	-	CAWSVRLGLQETQYF	TGTGCCTGGAGTGTACGACTAGGGCTCCAAGAGACCCAGTACTTC
TRBD2	16	TRBJ2-7	TRBV11-2	few	CASSSPSSGTSTTQYF	TGTGCCAGCAGCTCCCCTTCTAGCGGAACCTCTACGACGCAGTACTTC
-	15	TRBJ2-7	TRBV6-4	-	CASSEYQLPTYEQYF	TGTGCCAGCAGTGAGTACCAACTTCCAACCTACGAGCAGTACTTC
TRBD2	15	TRBJ2-7	TRBV18	-	CASSPWTSGSYEQYF	TGTGCCAGCTCACCTTGGACTAGCGGTTCCTACGAGCAGTACTTC
-	13	TRBJ1-2	TRBV5-1	-	CASSLEFGYGYTF	TGCGCCAGCAGCTTGGAATTCGGCTATGGCTACACCTTC
TRBD2	14	TRBJ2-1	TRBV2	-	CASRLAGAYNEQFF	TGTGCCAGTAGACTAGCGGGGGCCTACAATGAGCAGTTCTTC
TRBD1	15	TRBJ1-2	TRBV7-8	-	CASSLKGQGTNGYTF	TGTGCCAGCAGCTTAAAAGGACAGGGGACCAATGGCTACACCTTC
TRBD1	14	TRBJ1-1	TRBV27	-	CASTTTGTGGRAFF	TGTGCCAGTACGACGACCGGGACAGGCGGTAGAGCTTTCTTT
TRBD2	16	TRBJ2-4	TRBV2	-	CASRGLASPNLNIQYF	TGTGCCAGCAGAGGACTAGCGAGTCCCAATCTAAACATTCAGTACTTC
TRBD1	15	TRBJ2-7	TRBV4-1	-	CASSQPRDRVYEQYF	TGCGCCAGCAGCCAACCGAGGGACAGGGTCTACGAGCAGTACTTC
-	15	TRBJ2-7	TRBV5-1	-	CASSPPYQGTLEQYF	TGCGCCAGCTCTCCACCTTATCAGGGTACCCTGGAGCAGTACTTC